This is a list of T cell receptor beta chains from one sample in a study of siplizumab effects on memory and regulatory T cells. Sequencing used immunoSEQ multiplex PCR; TCRdb keeps in-frame clones, though not all of them. This repertoire shows 50,000 to 70,000 clones, approximately 96% found once; its top ten account for 0.08% to 0.1%. The material sequenced was naive CD8+ T cells sorted from blood. Receptor source: a human donor in good health. The CDR3 runs from the conserved cysteine through the conserved F or W. A D gene is named only where the DNA matches it firmly. Some rows have no size entry. The others give once, few or many, or a class for an expanded clone.

V gene: TRBV4-2
clone size: .
J gene: TRBJ2-2
D gene: TRBD1
CDR3 protein: CASSPGGYTGELFF
CDR3 DNA: TGTGCCAGCAGCCCAGGGGGTTACACCGGGGAGCTGTTTTTT

V gene: TRBV7-9
clone size: .
J gene: TRBJ1-1
D gene: .
CDR3 protein: CASSSELGTEAFF
CDR3 DNA: TGTGCCAGCAGCTCGGAATTAGGGACTGAAGCTTTCTTT

V gene: TRBV6-1
clone size: .
J gene: TRBJ2-7
D gene: TRBD2
CDR3 protein: CASSEELAGEREQYF
CDR3 DNA: TGTGCCAGCAGTGAAGAACTAGCGGGGGAACGCGAGCAGTACTTC

V gene: TRBV2
clone size: .
J gene: TRBJ2-5
D gene: .
CDR3 protein: CASIAAPYEQETQYF
CDR3 DNA: TGTGCCAGCATAGCGGCCCCTTACGAACAAGAGACCCAGTACTTC

V gene: TRBV10-1
clone size: .
J gene: TRBJ2-1
D gene: TRBD2
CDR3 protein: CASSESSGGNEQFF
CDR3 DNA: TGCGCCAGCAGTGAGTCGTCGGGGGGCAATGAGCAGTTCTTC

V gene: TRBV19
clone size: .
J gene: TRBJ2-6
D gene: .
CDR3 protein: CAAEAGRGANVLTF
CDR3 DNA: TGTGCCGCCGAAGCAGGGAGAGGGGCCAACGTCCTGACTTTC

V gene: TRBV6-4
clone size: .
J gene: TRBJ2-7
D gene: TRBD1
CDR3 protein: CATCGDRGWIYEQYF
CDR3 DNA: TGTGCCACCTGCGGAGACAGGGGGTGGATCTACGAGCAGTACTTC

V gene: TRBV27
clone size: .
J gene: TRBJ2-5
D gene: .
CDR3 protein: CASSSVYRAETQYF
CDR3 DNA: TGTGCCAGCAGTTCCGTATACAGGGCTGAGACCCAGTACTTC

V gene: TRBV15
clone size: .
J gene: TRBJ1-2
D gene: .
CDR3 protein: CATSRDQGDTAGGYTF
CDR3 DNA: TGTGCCACCAGCAGAGATCAAGGAGACACGGCCGGCGGCTACACCTTC

V gene: TRBV28
clone size: .
J gene: TRBJ2-3
D gene: TRBD2
CDR3 protein: CASSFPGLAGGTDTQYF
CDR3 DNA: TGTGCCAGCAGTTTCCCGGGACTAGCGGGGGGGACAGATACGCAGTATTTT

V gene: TRBV6-1
clone size: .
J gene: TRBJ2-7
D gene: .
CDR3 protein: CASSEFGRSYEQYF
CDR3 DNA: TGTGCCAGCAGTGAATTTGGGCGGTCCTACGAGCAGTACTTC

V gene: TRBV7-8
clone size: .
J gene: TRBJ2-1
D gene: TRBD2
CDR3 protein: CASSPQGGLAGSYNEQFF
CDR3 DNA: TGTGCCAGCAGCCCCCAGGGGGGGCTAGCGGGGAGCTACAATGAGCAGTTCTTC

V gene: TRBV7-3
clone size: .
J gene: TRBJ2-3
D gene: .
CDR3 protein: CASSLGTHGRDTQYF
CDR3 DNA: TGTGCCAGCAGCTTAGGGACACATGGACGGGATACGCAGTATTTT

V gene: TRBV27
clone size: .
J gene: TRBJ2-1
D gene: .
CDR3 protein: CASSLLEGSYNEQFF
CDR3 DNA: TGTGCCAGCAGTTTATTAGAGGGTTCCTACAATGAGCAGTTCTTC

V gene: TRBV5-1
clone size: .
J gene: TRBJ2-3
D gene: .
CDR3 protein: CASSLVSSSADTQYF
CDR3 DNA: TGCGCCAGCAGCTTGGTTAGTAGTTCAGCAGATACGCAGTATTTT

V gene: TRBV14
clone size: .
J gene: TRBJ1-6
D gene: .
CDR3 protein: CASSQAQGSSPLHF
CDR3 DNA: TGTGCCAGCAGCCAAGCGCAGGGCAGTTCACCCCTCCACTTT

V gene: TRBV4-1
clone size: .
J gene: TRBJ1-5
D gene: TRBD1
CDR3 protein: CASSQGQGDMEPQHF
CDR3 DNA: TGCGCCAGCAGCCAAGGACAGGGGGACATGGAGCCCCAGCATTTT

V gene: TRBV5-4
clone size: once
J gene: TRBJ2-2
D gene: TRBD2
CDR3 protein: CASSSRTSGVSDTGELFF
CDR3 DNA: TGTGCCAGCAGCAGCCGGACTAGCGGGGTTTCTGACACCGGGGAGCTGTTTTTT

V gene: TRBV9
clone size: .
J gene: TRBJ2-7
D gene: TRBD1
CDR3 protein: CASSVGGTGVYEQYF
CDR3 DNA: TGTGCCAGCAGCGTAGGCGGGACAGGAGTCTACGAGCAGTACTTC

V gene: TRBV5-6
clone size: .
J gene: TRBJ2-7
D gene: .
CDR3 protein: CASSLDGSYEQYF
CDR3 DNA: TGTGCCAGCAGCTTGGACGGATCCTACGAGCAGTACTTC

V gene: TRBV29-1
clone size: .
J gene: TRBJ1-1
D gene: .
CDR3 protein: CSVGTEAFF
CDR3 DNA: TGCAGCGTAGGCACTGAAGCTTTCTTT

V gene: TRBV28
clone size: .
J gene: TRBJ2-1
D gene: TRBD1
CDR3 protein: CASSSMTGGWYNEQFF
CDR3 DNA: TGTGCCAGCAGTTCGATGACAGGGGGCTGGTACAATGAGCAGTTCTTC

V gene: TRBV9
clone size: few
J gene: TRBJ1-1
D gene: .
CDR3 protein: CASSVGGYTEAFF
CDR3 DNA: TGTGCCAGCAGCGTAGGGGGGTACACTGAAGCTTTCTTT

V gene: TRBV4-1
clone size: .
J gene: TRBJ2-1
D gene: .
CDR3 protein: CASRPADSSYNEQFF
CDR3 DNA: TGCGCCAGCAGGCCAGCAGATAGCTCCTACAATGAGCAGTTCTTC

V gene: TRBV10-3
clone size: .
J gene: TRBJ2-6
D gene: .
CDR3 protein: CAISPPGANVLTF
CDR3 DNA: TGTGCCATCAGTCCCCCAGGGGCCAACGTCCTGACTTTC

V gene: TRBV19
clone size: .
J gene: TRBJ2-7
D gene: .
CDR3 protein: CASSIQGSHYEQYF
CDR3 DNA: TGTGCCAGTAGTATACAAGGGTCCCATTACGAGCAGTACTTC

V gene: TRBV4-3
clone size: .
J gene: TRBJ2-3
D gene: TRBD2
CDR3 protein: CASAGLAGGGGTDTQYF
CDR3 DNA: TGCGCCAGCGCCGGACTAGCGGGGGGTGGTGGGACAGATACGCAGTATTTT